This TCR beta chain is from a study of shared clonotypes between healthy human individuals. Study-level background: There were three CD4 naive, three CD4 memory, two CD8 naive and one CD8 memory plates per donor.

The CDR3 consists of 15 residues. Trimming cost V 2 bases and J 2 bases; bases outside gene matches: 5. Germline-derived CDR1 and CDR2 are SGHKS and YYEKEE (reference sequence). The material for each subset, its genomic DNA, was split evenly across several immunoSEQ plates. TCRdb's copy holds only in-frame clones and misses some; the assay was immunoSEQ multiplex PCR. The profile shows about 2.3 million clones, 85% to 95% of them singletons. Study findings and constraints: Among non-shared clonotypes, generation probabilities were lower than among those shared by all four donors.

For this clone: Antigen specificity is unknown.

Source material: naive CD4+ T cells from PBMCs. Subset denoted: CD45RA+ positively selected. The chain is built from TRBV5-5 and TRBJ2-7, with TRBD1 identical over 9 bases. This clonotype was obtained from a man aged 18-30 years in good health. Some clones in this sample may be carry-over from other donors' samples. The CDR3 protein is CASSLSGQGTYEQYF. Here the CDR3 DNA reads TGTGCCAGCAGCTTATCGGGACAGGGAACCTACGAGCAGTACTTC.